Following are 20 T cell receptor beta chains from one sample sequenced in a study of blood T cell repertoires in COVID-19. Produced via immunoSEQ multiplex PCR; TCRdb's table is partial and in-frame only. Of approximately 99,000 clones listed, roughly 70% are singletons. The sample taken for sequencing was peripheral blood. The receptors come from a woman aged 40 to 49 with acute or convalescent COVID-19.

This chain joins TRBV4-3 and TRBJ1-4, with no clear D. The CDR3 is made up of 16 amino acids. Trimming cost V 0 bases and J 3 bases, with 11 bases left between them. The V gene's germline CDR1 is LGHNA and CDR2 YSLEER. CDR3: CASSQEEVVANEKLFF. As DNA, the CDR3 is TGCGCCAGCAGCCAAGAAGAGGTCGTGGCTAATGAAAAACTGTTTTTT.

The chain joins TRBV3-1 (or the pseudogene TRBV3-2) to TRBJ2-5, with D unresolved. The V gene lost 7 bases and the J gene lost 5 bases, with 8 bases spanning the gap. Germline CDR1 reads LGHDT; CDR2 reads YNNKEL (reference sequence). The CDR3 is 11 residues long. The CDR3 DNA is TGTGCCAGCAAGGTGAGGGAGACCCAGTACTTC. This encodes CASKVRETQYF.

The rearrangement joins TRBV6-5 to TRBJ1-1; D remains ambiguous. This CDR3 is built from 14 residues. Germline V gives CDR1 MNHEY, CDR2 SVGAGI. Trimming stripped 2 bases from V and 5 bases from J, with 12 bases between. CDR3 residues: CASSYGLPETEAFF. CDR3 bases: TGTGCCAGCAGTTACGGACTCCCTGAGACTGAAGCTTTCTTT.

The chain carries TRBV18 and TRBJ1-2, with D possibly TRBD1 on 5 matching bases. The length of the CDR3 is 16 residues. V was pared by 5 bases and J by 6 bases, with 22 bases between. Germline CDR1 is KGHSH and CDR2 is LQKENI. The DNA of the CDR3 is TGTGCCAGCTCATTCTCGGGGGACCGAAAAATCGATGGCTACACCTTC. Translation gives CASSFSGDRKIDGYTF.

J is TRBJ2-5 and V is TRBV6-6, with D tentatively TRBD1 (6 bases). V lost 5 bases and J 5 bases, leaving 9 bases between the germline ends. From germline, CDR1 is MNHNY and CDR2 SVGAGI (reference sequence). The CDR3 is 12 residues long. The CDR3, as DNA: TGTGCCAGCAGTGGGACATCGGAGACCCAGTACTTC. Protein: CASSGTSETQYF.

For the CDR3, the DNA is TGCGCCAGCAGCGGAAGGGACAGGGCCGGGACTGAAGCTTTCTTT. This encodes CASSGRDRAGTEAFF. The rearrangement uses TRBV5-1 and TRBJ1-1; TRBD1 matches at 9 bases. The CDR3 runs to 15 residues. The V gene's germline CDR1 is SGHRS and CDR2 YFSETQ. The junction had 9 bases not matched to a gene; V was cut back by 4 bases and J by 5 bases.

J is TRBJ2-7 and V is TRBV28; 8 bases map to TRBD1. After removal of 6 bases from V and 2 bases from J, the junction contained 6 bases not matched to a gene. CDR1 is MDHEN and CDR2 is SYDVKM in the germline V gene. This CDR3 comprises 14 residues. The CDR3 is CASRSGTGPYEQYF. In DNA form, the CDR3 reads TGTGCCAGCAGATCCGGGACAGGACCCTACGAGCAGTACTTC.

This chain uses TRBV5-1 with TRBJ1-1; the D gene is possibly TRBD1 (6 bases). Per the germline V gene, CDR1 is SGHRS and CDR2 is YFSETQ. This CDR3 is built from 16 residues. The ends were cut back, 2 bases at V and 1 base at J, with 15 bases in the middle. CDR3 DNA: TGCGCCAGCAGCTTTCAATCCACAGGGAGGAACACTGAAGCTTTCTTT. It codes for CASSFQSTGRNTEAFF.

This clone occurred many times. The chain links TRBV29-1 to TRBJ1-1; possibly TRBD1 for D (6 bases). V shed 6 bases and J shed 0 bases, with 23 bases lying between them. CDR3 length: 17 amino acids. Germline loops: CDR1 SQVTM, CDR2 ANQGSEA. The DNA of the CDR3 is TGCAGCGTGGACCCTGGGCAGGGGAAATATGTGAACACTGAAGCTTTCTTT. This sequence encodes CSVDPGQGKYVNTEAFF.

The chain couples TRBV29-1 to TRBJ1-3; unclear D gene. With 4 bases removed from V and 0 bases from J, the gap between germline ends came to 7 bases. CDR1 and CDR2 from the germline V gene are SQVTM and ANQGSEA. This CDR3 is built from 13 residues. This CDR3 reads CSVVTYSGNTIYF. The DNA for the CDR3 is TGCAGCGTTGTCACCTACTCTGGAAACACCATATATTTT.

In this sample, this clone turned up a few times. The V and J genes are TRBV7-9 and TRBJ1-1; 8 bases are shared with TRBD1. Germline trimming cut 5 bases from V and 10 bases from J; bases unmatched to any gene: 15. CDR1 and CDR2 from the germline V gene are SEHNR and FQNEAQ (reference sequence). The CDR3 contains 15 residues. The CDR3 region is CASSIPGQEGGRAFF. The DNA for the CDR3 is TGTGCCAGCAGCATACCGGGACAGGAGGGCGGAAGAGCTTTCTTT.

The chain employs TRBV30 and TRBJ2-6, with D uncertain. In germline, CDR1 is GTSNPN, CDR2 SVGIG (reference sequence). Between the trimmed V and J ends, which lost 1 base and 0 bases, there was a span of 7 bases. The CDR3 covers 15 residues. CDR3 in amino acids: CAWSALVSGANVLTF. The CDR3 bases are TGTGCCTGGAGTGCCCTCGTCTCTGGGGCCAACGTCCTGACTTTC. Drawing the rest from reference TRBV30 and TRBJ2-6, the complete variable domain is SQTIHQWPATLVQPVGSPLSLECTVEGTSNPNLYWYRQAAGRGLQLLFYSVGIGQISSEVPQNLSASRPQDRQFILSSKKLLLSDSGFYLCAWSALVSGANVLTFGAGSRLTVL.

The chain joins TRBV9 to TRBJ1-2; maybe TRBD1 (6 bases). Germline V gene data show CDR1 as SGDLS and CDR2 as YYNGEE. V was shortened by 2 bases and J by 1 base, with 9 bases between the two germline ends. The CDR3 consists of 14 residues. The CDR3 DNA sequence: TGTGCCAGCAGCGTCGGGACAAGTAACTATGGCTACACCTTC. It translates to CASSVGTSNYGYTF.

The chain is built from TRBV2 and TRBJ2-5, with TRBD2 identical over 8 bases. CDR1 and CDR2 (germline): SNHLY, FYNNEI. The junction had 8 bases not matched to a gene; V was cut back by 9 bases and J by 5 bases. The CDR3 consists of 13 residues. The chain's CDR3 is CARSGGPHETQYF. The CDR3 DNA reads TGTGCCAGAAGCGGGGGACCCCACGAGACCCAGTACTTC.

This clone was observed a handful of times. The V call is TRBV6-1, the J call TRBJ1-2; D is undetermined. CDR3 length equals 11 residues. V dropped 3 bases and J dropped 7 bases, with 6 bases sitting between them. In germline, CDR1 is MNHNS, CDR2 SASEGT. Here the CDR3 DNA reads TGTGCCAGCAGTGAGTCCTTTGGCTACACCTTC. Protein sequence: CASSESFGYTF.

The rearrangement links TRBV29-1 to TRBJ2-5; no clear D gene. CDR3 length: 12 residues. The germline V gene has CDR1 SQVTM and CDR2 ANQGSEA. V lost 2 bases and J 3 bases, leaving 7 bases between the germline ends. The CDR3 nucleotides are TGCAGCGTTGAACTGTTCGAAGAGACCCAGTACTTC. It is translated as CSVELFEETQYF.

This clone was observed a handful of times. The chain couples TRBV24-1 to TRBJ2-2; 11 bases are a match to TRBD1. V gave up 3 bases and J gave up 0 bases; unmatched junction bases: 5. CDR1 and CDR2 from the germline V gene are KGHDR and SFDVKD. The CDR3 contains 18 residues. The CDR3 bases are TGTGCCACCAGTGATAATCCGGGACAGGGGGCGAACACCGGGGAGCTGTTTTTT. It codes for CATSDNPGQGANTGELFF.

This clone was found once. Other DNA sequences in this sample translate to the same CDR3. This chain connects TRBV7-7 to TRBJ2-1; 8 nucleotides agree with TRBD2. CDR1 and CDR2 (germline): SSHAT, FNYEAQ (reference sequence). The CDR3 is made up of 14 amino acids. Unmatched junction bases numbered 5, after V lost 5 bases and J lost 5 bases. The CDR3 DNA is TGTGCCAGCAGCCCCGGACTAGCCAACAATGAGCAGTTCTTC. Amino acids: CASSPGLANNEQFF.

The chain carries TRBV19 and TRBJ2-3; 10 bases match TRBD1. The CDR3 runs 19 residues. Germline V gene sequence: CDR1 LNHDA, CDR2 SQIVND (reference sequence). V lost 3 bases and J lost 7; bases outside the gene matches: 19. The CDR3 loop reads CASSIVSVLGTGAFNTQYF. The CDR3 DNA is TGTGCCAGTAGTATTGTTTCGGTACTCGGGACAGGGGCATTTAATACGCAGTATTTT. Using reference TRBV19 and TRBJ2-3 for the parts outside the CDR3, the full variable domain is DGGITQSPKYLFRKEGQNVTLSCEQNLNHDAMYWYRQDPGQGLRLIYYSQIVNDFQKGDIAEGYSVSREKKESFPLTVTSAQKNPTAFYLCASSIVSVLGTGAFNTQYFGPGTRLTVL.

The chain employs TRBV3-1 (or the pseudogene TRBV3-2) and TRBJ2-5, with unresolved D. This CDR3 spans 14 amino acids. Germline CDR1 reads LGHDT; CDR2 reads YNNKEL (reference sequence). Trimming cost V 4 bases and J 2 bases, with 11 bases left between them. The CDR3 here is CASSPHGQQETQYF. The CDR3 coding sequence is TGTGCCAGCAGCCCTCATGGGCAGCAAGAGACCCAGTACTTC.